This T cell receptor beta chain originates from a study of read filtering for tumor transcriptome and immune sequencing. Looking at the study overall: Among patients, some 17 were male and around 14 female, aged about 40 to 90 (mean roughly 64). Study observations and caveats: The CD138-negative fraction was mixed bone marrow immune cells, not pure T cells.

V gave up 0 bases and J gave up 5 bases, with 11 bases separating them. The length of the CDR3 is 15 residues. Germline V gene data show CDR1 as SGHRS and CDR2 as YFSETQ. This library used roughly 400 ng RNA and molecular barcoded adaptors spanning alpha/delta and beta/gamma chains. TCRdb re-analysed the reads in MiXCR, keeping a single row per CDR3 protein. In the table there are over 25,000 distinct CDR3 sequences, 13% to 15% of which are singletons. This clonotype appeared many times. As yet, its antigen is unknown. The V and J genes are TRBV5-1 and TRBJ2-2; D gene unclear. This receptor was identified in a donor aged 40 or older with multiple myeloma. The specimen sequenced was a population of CD138-negative cells sorted from bone marrow. CDR3 protein: CASSLEILLTGELFF. The CDR3 DNA reads TGCGCCAGCAGCTTGGAAATCCTGCTGACCGGGGAGCTGTTTTTT.